These 11 T cell receptor beta chains were all obtained from the same sample, sequenced in a study of identical twins. One entry per CDR3 protein, called by TCRdb with MiXCR from the 5' RACE reads. The table shows around 550,000 distinct CDR3 sequences, with roughly 15% occurring only once. These same data were also listed under a study on yellow fever vaccine responses in identical twins.

The sample taken for sequencing was CD4+ T cells sorted from blood. Every receptor here comes from a woman under 30 in good health.

This chain joins TRBV12-3 or TRBV12-4 and TRBJ2-2; 10 nucleotides line up with TRBD1. The CDR3 is 14 residues long. V gave up 3 bases and J gave up 9 bases; unmatched junction bases: 4. CDR3: CASSFRQGARELFF. The CDR3 DNA sequence: TGTGCCAGCAGTTTTCGACAGGGGGCGAGGGAGCTGTTTTTT.

This clonotype was found a few times. This chain uses TRBV5-6 with TRBJ2-5; either TRBD1 or TRBD2 may fit D (5 bases each). The CDR3 is made up of 12 amino acids. CDR1 is SGHDT and CDR2 is YYEEEE in the germline V gene. With 3 bases removed from V and 9 bases from J, the gap between germline ends came to 12 bases. The CDR3: CASSSQGVAQYF. The DNA of the CDR3 is TGTGCCAGCAGCTCCCAGGGAGTAGCCCAGTACTTC.

The chain links TRBV19 to TRBJ1-2; tentatively, D is TRBD1 (5 bases). V was shortened by 10 bases and J by 7 bases, with 19 bases between the two germline ends. Per the germline V gene, CDR1 is LNHDA and CDR2 is SQIVND (reference sequence). This CDR3 comprises 13 residues. In nucleotides, the CDR3 is TGTGCCACCCGGCGTCGGGACGGCTCTGGCTACACCTTC. Its translation: CATRRRDGSGYTF.

This clonotype was picked up many times. CDR3 sequence reads: CASSRLAGTYEQYF. The CDR3 DNA sequence: TGTGCCAGCAGTCGACTAGCGGGGACCTACGAGCAGTACTTC. The J gene is TRBJ2-7, the V gene TRBV12-3 or TRBV12-4; 11 bases match TRBD2. J gave up 2 bases and V 5 bases, and 2 bases lay outside the gene matches. CDR3 length: 14 amino acids.

There are many counts of this clonotype. The rearrangement joins TRBV10-3 to TRBJ2-4; D may match TRBD1 or TRBD2 (5 bases each). Germline-derived CDR1 and CDR2 are ENHRY and SYGVKD. V was pared by 2 bases and J by 8 bases, with 13 bases between. The CDR3 consists of 14 residues. CDR3 DNA: TGTGCCATCAGTGAGCCAGACGTGGGGGACATTCAGTACTTC. Protein product: CAISEPDVGDIQYF.

This clonotype came up a few times. This rearrangement joins TRBV7-2 to TRBJ1-1; 7 positions match TRBD1. The junction had 9 bases not matched to a gene; V was cut back by 7 bases and J by 4 bases. The CDR3 contains 14 residues. Germline lookup yields CDR1 SGHTA and CDR2 FQGNSA. CDR3 coding DNA: TGTGCCAGCACCCCTTTAAAGGGGGCCACTGAAGCTTTCTTT. The encoded protein is CASTPLKGATEAFF.

The chain is built from TRBV6-2 or TRBV6-3 and TRBJ2-3; possible D gene TRBD2, 7 bases. Germline V gives CDR1 MNHEY, CDR2 SVGEGT. The CDR3 length is 20 residues. Deletions cut 1 base from V and 1 base from J, with 24 bases between. The DNA for the CDR3 is TGTGCCAGCAGTTACTTTTCCCTGACGGGGGGCCCACTCGGCACAGATACGCAGTATTTT. This sequence encodes CASSYFSLTGGPLGTDTQYF.

The chain is built from TRBV6-1 and TRBJ2-3, with TRBD2 matching 8 bases. The germline gives CDR1 MNHNS, CDR2 SASEGT. V lost 6 bases to trimming and J lost 5 bases; unmatched junction nucleotides: 10. This CDR3 spans 15 amino acids. The CDR3 region has the DNA TGTGCCAGCAGCAGCGGGGGTATCTCTGGAGATACGCAGTATTTT. Residues: CASSSGGISGDTQYF.

This clonotype was observed a handful of times. J is TRBJ2-3 and V is TRBV12-3 or TRBV12-4; D gene uncertain. CDR3 size: 15 residues. Trimming shortened V by 3 bases and J by 5 bases, and 15 bases separated the two germline ends. CDR3 region: CASSLYGHHRDTQYF. The CDR3 DNA is TGTGCCAGCAGTTTGTACGGGCACCACAGAGATACGCAGTATTTT.

Here the CDR3 reads CASSQVTSGNTIYF. The CDR3 DNA reads as TGCGCCAGCAGCCAGGTGACCTCTGGAAACACCATATATTTT. J is TRBJ1-3 and V is TRBV10-1, with no clear D. The V end was cut by 6 bases, the J end by 0 bases, with 9 bases between. The CDR3 is 14 residues long. Germline CDR1 and CDR2: WNHNN and SYGVQD (reference sequence).

This sequence joins TRBV20-1 and TRBJ2-1; D gene unclear. V lost 3 bases and J 6 bases, leaving 9 bases between the germline ends. This CDR3 has 12 residues. Germline CDR1 is DFQATT and CDR2 is SNEGSKA (reference sequence). The CDR3 spells CSASKSVNEQFF. The CDR3 DNA follows: TGCAGTGCTAGTAAGTCTGTCAATGAGCAGTTCTTC.